These 3 T cell receptor beta chains were sequenced from one sample in a study of CD8 T cells in ankylosing spondylitis. Their cognate antigens are unknown. The study's findings and limits: Seemingly characteristic of ankylosing spondylitis blood was a TCR beta motif consisting of 7 or 8 highly homologous variants.

One entry per CDR3 protein results from TCRdb running MiXCR on the 5' RACE reads. The table includes roughly 450,000 distinct CDR3 sequences, roughly 25% detected once. Sequenced: blood, either unsorted or a sorted T cell fraction (not recorded which). These receptors were taken from a male donor with ankylosing spondylitis.

The J gene is TRBJ2-1, the V gene TRBV7-8, with D unclear. This CDR3 contains 16 residues. The ends were cut back, 5 bases at V and 0 bases at J, with 14 bases in the middle. Germline-derived CDR1 and CDR2 are SGHVS and FQNEAQ. CDR3 loop: CASSSNLVSSYNEQFF. The DNA of the CDR3 is TGTGCCAGCAGCAGCAACCTCGTGAGCTCCTACAATGAGCAGTTCTTC.

This chain links TRBV25-1 with TRBJ2-2; D gene unclear. Germline lookup yields CDR1 MGHDK and CDR2 SYGVNS. The CDR3 has 12 residues. V was shortened by 7 bases and J by 1 base, with 4 bases between the two germline ends. CDR3 nucleotide sequence: TGTGCCAGCACTTTGAACACCGGGGAGCTGTTTTTT. Translated, it gives CASTLNTGELFF.

This chain uses TRBV18 with TRBJ2-2; 7 bases agree with TRBD1. The trim removed 3 bases at V and 2 bases at J, leaving 3 bases unmatched. Per germline, CDR1 KGHSH and CDR2 LQKENI. This CDR3 has 15 residues. In DNA, the CDR3 is TGTGCCAGCTCACCTTGGGACAGTAACACCGGGGAGCTGTTTTTT. Its translation is CASSPWDSNTGELFF.